What follows describes a single T cell receptor (beta chain). This sample is drawn from a study of technical replicates of blood from a few donors. Profiling relied on immunoSEQ multiplex PCR, and the TCRdb table lists in-frame clones only, not all of them. The table includes 55,000 to 65,000 clones, roughly 90% detected once. Trimming left V 5 bases short and J 1 base short, with 14 bases between. The CDR3 covers 15 residues. Germline CDR1 reads KGHSH; CDR2 reads LQKENI. This TCR derives from a human donor in good health. Some clones in this sample may be carry-over from other donors' samples. The specimen sequenced was PBMCs. V gene TRBV18 combines with J gene TRBJ2-5; possible D gene TRBD1, 5 bases. The CDR3 here is CASSASFDSQETQYF. The DNA of the CDR3 is TGTGCCAGCTCAGCCTCTTTCGACAGCCAAGAGACCCAGTACTTC.